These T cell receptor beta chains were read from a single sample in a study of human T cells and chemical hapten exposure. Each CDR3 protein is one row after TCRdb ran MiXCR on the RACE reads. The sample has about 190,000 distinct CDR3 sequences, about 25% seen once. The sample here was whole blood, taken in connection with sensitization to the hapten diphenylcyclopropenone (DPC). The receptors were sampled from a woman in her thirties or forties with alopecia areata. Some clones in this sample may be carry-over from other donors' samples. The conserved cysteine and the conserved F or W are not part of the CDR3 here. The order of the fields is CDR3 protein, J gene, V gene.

CDR3: ASSQEAYGTSGSYNEQF
J: TRBJ2-1
V: TRBV3-1

CDR3: ATRGTSGALGPGELF
J: TRBJ2-2
V: TRBV10-3

CDR3: ASSQGPGQGLTEAF
J: TRBJ1-1
V: TRBV4-3

CDR3: SVLTGNEQY
J: TRBJ2-7
V: TRBV29-1

CDR3: ASSGESGPHQPQH
J: TRBJ1-5
V: TRBV2

CDR3: AISGRGRDYNEQF
J: TRBJ2-1
V: TRBV10-3

CDR3: SAFTNTGELF
J: TRBJ2-2
V: TRBV20-1

CDR3: ASSYSTGAYEQY
J: TRBJ2-7
V: TRBV12-3/TRBV12-4

CDR3: ASSPRANEQF
J: TRBJ2-1
V: TRBV28

CDR3: ASSLIQGARNEQY
J: TRBJ2-7
V: TRBV12-3/TRBV12-4

CDR3: ATSDTQGAGQPQH
J: TRBJ1-5
V: TRBV24-1

CDR3: ASSLGQGGTDTQY
J: TRBJ2-3
V: TRBV7-2

CDR3: SSREYSGSSYNEQF
J: TRBJ2-1
V: TRBV29-1

CDR3: ASSLDSFGSEQF
J: TRBJ2-1
V: TRBV11-3

CDR3: ATSSRGDGTGELF
J: TRBJ2-2
V: TRBV15

CDR3: ASSVAYNEQF
J: TRBJ2-1
V: TRBV9

CDR3: ASSLAVTAGAAQY
J: TRBJ2-5
V: TRBV5-1

CDR3: ASSLLAGGHEQF
J: TRBJ2-1
V: TRBV7-9

CDR3: ASSSPPGGENYNEQF
J: TRBJ2-1
V: TRBV12-3/TRBV12-4

CDR3: ASSLLTGDLAYGYT
J: TRBJ1-2
V: TRBV7-9

CDR3: ASTLAGAYEQY
J: TRBJ2-7
V: TRBV25-1

CDR3: SVADGRRKQY
J: TRBJ2-7
V: TRBV29-1

CDR3: ASGRRGNTDTQY
J: TRBJ2-3
V: TRBV6-5

CDR3: SVDGTSGQSSYNEQF
J: TRBJ2-1
V: TRBV29-1

CDR3: ASSPPGQLNTEAF
J: TRBJ1-1
V: TRBV4-1

CDR3: ASSFLQDTEAF
J: TRBJ1-1
V: TRBV12-3/TRBV12-4

CDR3: ATGPGLGQGKETQY
J: TRBJ2-5
V: TRBV10-3

CDR3: ASSHIAGGRSNTGELF
J: TRBJ2-2
V: TRBV4-1

CDR3: ASSLADSTDTQY
J: TRBJ2-3
V: TRBV6-4

CDR3: STLQGGLSDTQY
J: TRBJ2-3
V: TRBV20-1

CDR3: SVALMRGTANTGELF
J: TRBJ2-2
V: TRBV29-1

CDR3: ASSLQRYSPLH
J: TRBJ1-6
V: TRBV27

CDR3: ASSPDSTDTQY
J: TRBJ2-3
V: TRBV18

CDR3: ASRAGTGLYEQY
J: TRBJ2-7
V: TRBV28

CDR3: ATLPVASPGDTQY
J: TRBJ2-3
V: TRBV6-7

CDR3: SASWTSGAYEQY
J: TRBJ2-7
V: TRBV20-1

CDR3: SVEVAETQY
J: TRBJ2-5
V: TRBV29-1

CDR3: SARGSGGGGKGYEQY
J: TRBJ2-7
V: TRBV20-1

CDR3: ASSSGTGDYNEQF
J: TRBJ2-1
V: TRBV5-1